The rows below give T cell receptor beta chains drawn from one sample of a study of radiation and T cells in renal cell carcinoma. Profiled with immunoSEQ multiplex PCR; TCRdb holds only in-frame clones, not every one. The top ten clones hold 5% to 6.5% of a sample with 95,000 to 150,000 clones, 81% of them seen once. The starting material was blood, obtained from a patient whose treatment included radiotherapy and nephrectomy. Source of these receptors: a man aged 45 to 65 with renal cell carcinoma. The CDR3 runs from the conserved cysteine through the conserved F or W. D genes are given only for firm matches. Where a row states a size, it is once, few, many or the class of an expanded clone; other rows omit it.

d_call,j_call,v_call,clone_size,cdr3_aa,cdr3_nt
.,TRBJ1-1,TRBV6-5,.,CASSYSIGGNTEAFF,TGTGCCAGCAGTTACTCAATAGGGGGGAACACTGAAGCTTTCTTT
TRBD2,TRBJ2-1,TRBV5-4,once,CASSPGGTSAIHEQFF,TGTGCCAGCAGCCCTGGGGGGACTAGCGCGATCCATGAGCAGTTCTTC
TRBD1,TRBJ1-5,TRBV6-1,.,CASSGQGRQPQHF,TGTGCCAGCAGTGGACAGGGGAGACAGCCCCAGCATTTT
.,TRBJ1-2,TRBV19,.,CASRPRTAANYGYTF,TGTGCCAGTAGACCGCGGACAGCTGCTAACTATGGCTACACCTTC
TRBD1,TRBJ1-1,TRBV30,.,CASTTGGLNTEAFF,TGTGCCTCCACTACAGGGGGTCTGAACACTGAAGCTTTCTTT
TRBD1,TRBJ2-7,TRBV7-9,.,CASSSPKDRRGLYF,TGTGCCAGCAGCTCCCCTAAGGACAGGAGAGGTCTGTACTTC
.,TRBJ2-4,TRBV6-4,.,CASSETGPGDIQYF,TGTGCCAGCAGTGAAACCGGGCCGGGGGACATTCAGTACTTC
.,TRBJ2-3,TRBV7-9,.,CASSSRGPPDTQYF,TGTGCCAGCAGCTCACGTGGGCCCCCGGATACGCAGTATTTT
.,TRBJ1-1,TRBV1,few,CTSSQDQKGHTLTGTEAFF,TGCACCAGCAGCCAAGATCAGAAGGGACACACTCTTACGGGCACTGAAGCTTTCTTT
.,TRBJ1-1,TRBV10-3,few,CAISETRDTEAFF,TGTGCCATCAGTGAAACAAGGGACACTGAAGCTTTCTTT
.,TRBJ2-1,TRBV6-5,.,CASSYSLEFDNEQFF,TGTGCCAGCAGTTACTCCCTGGAATTCGACAATGAGCAGTTCTTC
.,TRBJ2-1,TRBV7-2,.,CASSLGGQYYNEQFF,TGTGCCAGCAGCTTAGGCGGACAGTACTACAATGAGCAGTTCTTC
.,TRBJ1-4,TRBV4-1,.,CASSQEGARGEKLFF,TGCGCCAGCAGCCAAGAGGGGGCGCGGGGTGAAAAACTGTTTTTT
TRBD2,TRBJ2-5,TRBV4-1,.,CASSQGIGGGETQYF,TGCGCCAGCAGCCAAGGAATTGGCGGGGGGGAGACCCAGTACTTC
.,TRBJ1-6,TRBV4-1,.,CASSQEGGRRGVSNSPLHF,TGCGCCAGCAGCCAAGAAGGCGGGAGGAGGGGCGTAAGTAATTCACCCCTCCACTTT
TRBD2,TRBJ2-7,TRBV11-2,.,CASSLGRLAETYEQYF,TGTGCCAGCAGCTTAGGCCGGCTAGCGGAGACCTACGAGCAGTACTTC
.,TRBJ1-1,TRBV19,few,CASMAGFVYTEAFF,TGTGCCAGTATGGCGGGGTTTGTGTACACTGAAGCTTTCTTT
.,TRBJ2-5,TRBV28,.,CASTEVGPETQYF,TGTGCCAGCACTGAGGTGGGTCCTGAGACCCAGTACTTC
TRBD2,TRBJ2-1,TRBV11-3,.,CASSHVTSGSYAYNEQFF,TGTGCCAGCAGCCACGTCACTAGCGGGTCATATGCCTACAATGAGCAGTTCTTC
.,TRBJ1-2,TRBV5-1,.,CASSLGANYGYTF,TGCGCCAGCAGCTTAGGGGCTAACTATGGCTACACCTTC
.,TRBJ2-5,TRBV10-2,.,CASSERGGRGETQYF,TGCGCCAGCAGTGAGAGGGGGGGCCGGGGAGAGACCCAGTACTTC
.,TRBJ2-7,TRBV14,.,CASSRYGAPEQYF,TGTGCCAGCAGCCGCTACGGAGCACCCGAGCAGTACTTC
.,TRBJ2-5,TRBV6-1,.,CASSERWDGLQETQYF,TGTGCCAGCAGTGAACGATGGGACGGACTCCAAGAGACCCAGTACTTC
.,TRBJ1-1,TRBV5-1,few,CASSLYFDNTEAFF,TGCGCCAGCAGCTTGTACTTTGACAACACTGAAGCTTTCTTT
TRBD1,TRBJ2-1,TRBV5-1,.,CASSLTGVDYNEQFF,TGCGCCAGCAGCTTAACAGGGGTCGATTACAATGAGCAGTTCTTC
.,TRBJ1-3,TRBV5-1,.,CASSLWGTPGNTIYF,TGCGCCAGCAGCTTGTGGGGGACGCCTGGAAACACCATATATTTT
TRBD1,TRBJ1-2,TRBV27,few,CASSPRGLAGYTF,TGTGCCAGCAGTCCCAGGGGGCTGGCTGGCTACACCTTC
.,TRBJ2-5,TRBV6-4,.,CVLPRDQEETQYF,TGTGTCTTACCCAGGGATCAAGAAGAGACCCAGTACTTC
.,TRBJ1-6,TRBV7-5,few,CARSPFRVSYNSPLHF,TGTGCCAGAAGCCCTTTCAGGGTGAGCTATAATTCACCCCTCCACTTT
TRBD1,TRBJ1-2,TRBV5-1,.,CASSLGGTANGYTF,TGCGCCAGCAGCTTGGGCGGGACAGCAAATGGCTACACCTTC
.,TRBJ2-5,TRBV27,few,CASSSKAGPGETQYF,TGTGCCAGCAGTTCAAAAGCGGGTCCGGGAGAGACCCAGTACTTC
TRBD1,TRBJ1-1,TRBV28,.,CAINRGFDTEAFF,TGTGCCATAAACAGGGGCTTCGACACTGAAGCTTTCTTT
.,TRBJ1-6,TRBV19,.,CASSIDQGTTADSPLHF,TGTGCCAGTAGTATAGATCAGGGCACTACGGCGGATTCACCCCTCCACTTT